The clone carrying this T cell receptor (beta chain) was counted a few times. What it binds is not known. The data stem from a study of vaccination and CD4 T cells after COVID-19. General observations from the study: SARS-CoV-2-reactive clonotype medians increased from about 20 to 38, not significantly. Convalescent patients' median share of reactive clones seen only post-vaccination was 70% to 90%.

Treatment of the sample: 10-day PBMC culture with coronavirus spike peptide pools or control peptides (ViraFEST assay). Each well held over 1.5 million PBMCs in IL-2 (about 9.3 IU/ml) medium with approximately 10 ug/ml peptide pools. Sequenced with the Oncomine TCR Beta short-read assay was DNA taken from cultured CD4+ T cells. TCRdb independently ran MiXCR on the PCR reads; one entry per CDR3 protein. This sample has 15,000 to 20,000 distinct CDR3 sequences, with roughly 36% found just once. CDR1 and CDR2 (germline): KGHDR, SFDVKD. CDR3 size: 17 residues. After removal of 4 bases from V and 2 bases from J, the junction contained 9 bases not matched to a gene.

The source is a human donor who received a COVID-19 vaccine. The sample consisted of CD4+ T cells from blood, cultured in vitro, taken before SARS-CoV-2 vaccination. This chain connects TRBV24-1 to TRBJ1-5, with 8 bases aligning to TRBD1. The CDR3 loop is CATSDPGTGDRNQPQHF. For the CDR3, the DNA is TGTGCCACCAGTGACCCCGGGACAGGAGACCGCAATCAGCCCCAGCATTTT.